These T cell receptor beta chains were read from a single sample in a study of shared clonotypes between healthy human individuals. Assay: immunoSEQ multiplex PCR; the TCRdb copy retains only in-frame clones and omits some. The sample yields about 1.5 million clones, about 98% seen once. Sequenced: naive CD4+ T cells sorted from blood. Receptors originate from a man in his thirties or forties in good health. CDR3s include the opening cysteine and the closing phenylalanine or tryptophan. The D gene is left open where the match is weak. Size values are once, few and many counts, or a class for expanded clones, and some rows have none.

abundance	d_gene	v_gene	j_gene	CDR3nt	CDR3aa
NA	TRBD1	TRBV10-3	TRBJ1-1	TGTGCCATCGGAAGCGGACAGGGGGCTAACGGAGCTTTCTTT	CAIGSGQGANGAFF
NA	NA	TRBV6-4	TRBJ2-3	TGTGCCAGCAGTGACACAGGGACAGATACGCAGTATTTT	CASSDTGTDTQYF
NA	NA	TRBV7-9	TRBJ2-2	TGTGCCAGCAGCTTAGTGGGACAAAGTACCGGGGAGCTGTTTTTT	CASSLVGQSTGELFF
NA	NA	TRBV28	TRBJ1-5	TGTGCCAGCAGTTCCACCCTTATGGGCAATCAGCCCCAGCATTTT	CASSSTLMGNQPQHF
NA	NA	TRBV28	TRBJ1-2	TGTGCCAGCAGTGCAGCCGGGGCCCAATATGGCTACACCTTC	CASSAAGAQYGYTF
once	TRBD1	TRBV28	TRBJ2-1	TGTGCCAGCAGACATACAGGGGGCCTCTACAATGAGCAGTTCTTC	CASRHTGGLYNEQFF
NA	NA	TRBV6-1	TRBJ1-1	TGTGCCAGCAGTAACAGGGTCACTGAAGCTTTCTTT	CASSNRVTEAFF
NA	NA	TRBV2	TRBJ1-4	TGTGCCAGCAGTGGGGGCAGGGTTAATGAAAAACTGTTTTTT	CASSGGRVNEKLFF
NA	TRBD2	TRBV18	TRBJ2-1	TGTGCCAGCTCCTATACTAGCGGAAGTTCCTACAATGAGCAGTTCTTC	CASSYTSGSSYNEQFF
once	NA	TRBV29-1	TRBJ1-4	TGCAGCGTTCAACGGGGAACTAATGAAAAACTGTTTTTT	CSVQRGTNEKLFF
NA	TRBD1	TRBV6-5	TRBJ1-2	TGTGCCAGCAGGGATGTCAGGGGGCGCCAGGGTGGCTACACCTTC	CASRDVRGRQGGYTF
NA	NA	TRBV18	TRBJ2-5	TGTGCCAGCTCACCAGGCCGTCAAGAGACCCAGTACTTC	CASSPGRQETQYF
NA	NA	TRBV4-2	TRBJ1-3	TGTGCCAGCAGCCAAGAGGGGGGGCAGGTCGACACCATATATTTT	CASSQEGGQVDTIYF
NA	NA	TRBV19	TRBJ1-5	TGTGCCAGTTCTCAAAGACAGGATATGGATCAGCCCCAGCATTTT	CASSQRQDMDQPQHF
NA	TRBD1	TRBV7-8	TRBJ2-1	TGTGCCAGCGGGAGTTGGACAGGGAGACACAATGAGCAGTTCTTC	CASGSWTGRHNEQFF
NA	NA	TRBV18	TRBJ1-1	TGTGCCAGCTCCCCCTCCAGTTGGGGCTACACTGAAGCTTTCTTT	CASSPSSWGYTEAFF
NA	NA	TRBV18	TRBJ2-2	TGTGCCAGCTCCCCAAGAGTGGCCGGAGGCCCCGGGGAGCTGTTTTTT	CASSPRVAGGPGELFF